This TCR beta chain is from a study of blood T cell repertoires in COVID-19. Study background: Sites across the United States, Italy and Spain contributed samples from acute and convalescent COVID-19. Nucleic acid was either cDNA or gDNA, and it came from T cells, B-cell-depleted T cells, or PBMCs.

The CDR3 totals 19 residues. From germline, CDR1 is MNHNS and CDR2 SASEGT. V shed 1 base, J shed 5 bases, and the junction held 15 bases outside the gene matches. In the source study's methods: The assay estimated nucleated cells by amplifying reference gene primers. Repertoires were generated with immunoSEQ multiplex PCR, while TCRdb's copy carries only in-frame clones and drops some. V, J and clone size derive from that table, while D and trimming were established from the DNA sequence. The sample lists roughly 50,000 clones, about four fifths occurring once. Material: peripheral blood. The gene calls are TRBV6-1 and TRBJ1-5; TRBD1 aligns across 9 bases. This clonotype was obtained from a man aged 40-50 years with acute or convalescent COVID-19. DNA for the CDR3: TGTGCCAGCAGTGAAGAACAGGGGGCGATTTTAGGGATGGATCAGCCCCAGCATTTT. It yields the protein CASSEEQGAILGMDQPQHF.